A selection of T cell receptor beta chains follows, all from one sample in a study of T-cell reconstitution after alpha-beta-depleted transplantation in children. TCRdb re-analysed the PCR reads in MiXCR, keeping a single row per CDR3 protein. The data show about 580,000 distinct CDR3 sequences, with 23% seen just once and 13% to 15% held by the top ten. This sample comprised PBMCs, mostly from graft donor cells, obtained 360 days after TCRalphabeta/CD19-depleted stem cell transplant. These receptors were taken from a boy in the first two years of life who had a stem cell transplant for acute myeloid leukemia, so the T cells may come from the graft donor. CDR3s include the opening cysteine and the closing phenylalanine or tryptophan. Each record gives: V gene, J gene, D gene, clone size, CDR3 DNA, CDR3 protein. The D gene is left open where the match is weak. Expanded clones get a size class; other rows say once, few or many, or leave the size out.

V: TRBV6-2/TRBV6-3
J: TRBJ2-1
D: .
size: once
DNA: TGTGCCAGCACGCTCAGGAAGGGGGAAAGGAATGAGCAGTTCTTC
CDR3: CASTLRKGERNEQFF

V: TRBV12-3/TRBV12-4
J: TRBJ2-7
D: .
size: few
DNA: TGTGCCAGCAGTTTGGTCGGGGGCGTGGGTACCCTCTACGAGCAGTACTTC
CDR3: CASSLVGGVGTLYEQYF

V: TRBV5-1
J: TRBJ2-6
D: .
size: few
DNA: TGCGCCAGCAGCCCCTACGGGTCCGGGGCCAACGTCCTGACTTTC
CDR3: CASSPYGSGANVLTF

V: TRBV6-5
J: TRBJ2-1
D: .
size: many
DNA: TGTGCCAGCAGTTACTCGAGGCAGTTAGGGCAGTTCTTC
CDR3: CASSYSRQLGQFF

V: TRBV2
J: TRBJ2-1
D: .
size: many
DNA: TGTGCCAGCAGCTACTTCAATGAGCAGTTCTTC
CDR3: CASSYFNEQFF

V: TRBV7-2
J: TRBJ2-1
D: TRBD2
size: .
DNA: TGTGCCAGCAGCTCCCGGACTAGCGGGGTGACCAATGAGCAGTTCTTC
CDR3: CASSSRTSGVTNEQFF

V: TRBV20-1
J: TRBJ1-2
D: .
size: many
DNA: TGCAGTGCTAGGGAATCTAACTATGGCTACACCTTC
CDR3: CSARESNYGYTF

V: TRBV28
J: TRBJ2-3
D: .
size: .
DNA: TGTGCCAGCACCCTGGGGGCTACGCAGTATTTT
CDR3: CASTLGATQYF

V: TRBV2
J: TRBJ2-3
D: TRBD1
size: .
DNA: TGTGCCAGCAGCCCCCCTGGACAGGGAGGAACAGATACGCAGTATTTT
CDR3: CASSPPGQGGTDTQYF

V: TRBV3-1
J: TRBJ2-3
D: TRBD1
size: many
DNA: TGTGCCAGCACCGGGACAGGGCATACAGATACGCAGTATTTT
CDR3: CASTGTGHTDTQYF

V: TRBV20-1
J: TRBJ1-1
D: .
size: .
DNA: TGCTGTGCTAGAGACCCCTGGGGGGGCGGCACTGAAGCTTTCTTT
CDR3: CCARDPWGGGTEAFF